This section outlines one T cell receptor (beta chain) sequence together with its context. The data are from a study of blood T cells in healthy people across ages. The CDR3 sequence is 19 residues long. The germline V gene encodes CDR1 SGHTA and CDR2 FQGNSA. J gave up 2 bases and V 3 bases, and 17 bases lay outside the gene matches. Through a sample-barcoded 5' primer and a J-beta primer mix, a second PCR was run for 7 to 11 cycles. TCRdb fed the 5' RACE reads into MiXCR, producing one record per CDR3 protein. The sample lists hundreds of thousands of distinct CDR3 sequences, approximately 53% occurring once.

The sequencing input was blood. This chain uses TRBV7-2 with TRBJ2-7, with 9 nucleotides matching TRBD1. This receptor was identified in a man aged 35 to 55 in good health. CDR3 DNA: TGTGCCAGCAGCTTTCCCGGGACAGGGACAACCCGGGGAACCTACGAGCAGTACTTC. This translates into CASSFPGTGTTRGTYEQYF.